Below, one T cell receptor beta chain is given with its context. Its target is not known. This record comes from a study of shared clonotypes between healthy human individuals. Study background: Researchers drew samples from a couple of women and three men aged 18 to 49.

Study-level findings and limits: Genetic and exposure-history diversity was limited by the small donor number. When naive CD4 clonotypes were compared across a handful of donors, around 4.6% were shared.

The length of the CDR3 is 15 residues. Trimming took 6 bases from V and 2 from J; bases not matched to a gene: 6. The germline gives CDR1 MNHNY, CDR2 SVGAGI (reference sequence). Sorted-subset replicate PCR reactions contained 200 to 250 ng DNA, corresponding to some 28,000 T cell genomes. Profiling relied on immunoSEQ multiplex PCR, and the TCRdb table lists in-frame clones only, not all of them. This sample carries 850,000 to 1,100,000 clones, 60% to 85% of them seen once, and the ten largest clones take approximately 0.9%. The TCR originated in a man between 18 and 35 years old in good health. Some clones in this sample may be carry-over from other donors' samples. Sequencing input: memory CD4+ T cells from PBMCs. Subset of the sample: CD45RA-negative fraction. This sequence joins TRBV6-6 and TRBJ2-2, with 7 bases lining up with TRBD1. Here the CDR3 reads CASRRQGDNTGELFF. The CDR3, as DNA: TGTGCCAGCAGGAGACAGGGAGATAACACCGGGGAGCTGTTTTTT.